Below, 17 T cell receptor beta chains from the same sample are listed, as sequenced in a study of blood T cell repertoires in COVID-19. Libraries were prepared by immunoSEQ multiplex PCR; TCRdb keeps only in-frame clonotypes and omits some of them. The sample lists under 45,000 clones; 70% to 80% were seen once. The sample was peripheral blood. These receptors were collected from a man aged 55 to 69 with active COVID-19.

DNA for the CDR3: TGTGCCAGCTCACCACTTGACAGGGTAAACACTGAAGCTTTCTTT. Its protein is CASSPLDRVNTEAFF. V gene TRBV18 combines with J gene TRBJ1-1, with 7 bases that match TRBD1. The CDR3 loop spans 15 amino acids. With 1 base clipped from V and 2 bases from J, the junction kept 4 bases outside the gene matches. Germline V gene lookup returns CDR1 KGHSH and CDR2 LQKENI.

The chain recombines TRBV7-8 with TRBJ2-3; 7 bases are a match to TRBD1. The V gene end was trimmed by 5 bases and the J gene end by 3 bases; junction bases not matched to a gene: 8. Germline V gives CDR1 SGHVS, CDR2 FQNEAQ. CDR3 length: 15 amino acids. The CDR3 coding sequence is TGTGCCAGCAGCCCTTGGACAGGTGGGACAGATACGCAGTATTTT. Amino acids: CASSPWTGGTDTQYF.

The chain combines TRBV7-2 with TRBJ2-2, with TRBD2 matching 8 bases. From germline, CDR1 is SGHTA and CDR2 FQGNSA. The CDR3 runs 15 residues. After removal of 1 base from V and 6 bases from J, the junction contained 4 bases not matched to a gene. In nucleotides, the CDR3 is TGTGCCAGCAGCTTAGGACTAGCGCAGGCCGGGGAGCTGTTTTTT. This translates into CASSLGLAQAGELFF.

The J gene is TRBJ2-1, the V gene TRBV5-1; weak D call: TRBD2 (5 bases). Germline V CDR1 and CDR2: SGHRS, YFSETQ. V lost 4 bases, J lost 5 bases, and 19 bases lay in between. The CDR3 runs to 16 residues. CDR3 loop: CASSRTGLVGDNEQFF. In DNA, the CDR3 is TGCGCCAGCAGCAGAACGGGCCTGGTCGGGGACAATGAGCAGTTCTTC.

The V call is TRBV15, the J call TRBJ2-7, with 7 positions matching TRBD2. CDR3 length: 17 amino acids. In germline, CDR1 is LNHNV, CDR2 YYDKDF (reference sequence). J lost 0 bases, V lost 0 bases, and 8 bases had no gene match. For the CDR3, the DNA is TGTGCCACCAGCAGAGATCTTGGGGGGGGACCCTCCTACGAGCAGTACTTC. Translation gives CATSRDLGGGPSYEQYF.

CDR3 in amino acids: CASSLGQYNEQFF. The DNA of the CDR3 is TGTGCCAGCAGTTTAGGGCAATACAATGAGCAGTTCTTC. The genes are TRBV12-3 or TRBV12-4 and TRBJ2-1; D ambiguous. V was cut by 1 base and J by 4 bases, with 5 bases left in between. The CDR3 totals 13 residues.

This clone appeared a few times. The chain joins TRBV2 to TRBJ2-7; D may be TRBD2 (6 bases). V lost 5 bases, J lost 4 bases, and 12 bases lay in between. This CDR3 is built from 13 residues. Germline CDR1 SNHLY, CDR2 FYNNEI. In DNA form, the CDR3 reads TGTGCCAGCAGTCGGGACTCAGGGTACGAGCAGTACTTC. Residues: CASSRDSGYEQYF.

The chain employs TRBV7-2 and TRBJ1-3; 8 bases fit TRBD1. Germline CDR1 and CDR2: SGHTA and FQGNSA. V shed 6 bases and J 8 bases; nucleotides not matched to a gene: 12. This CDR3 contains 15 residues. DNA of the CDR3: TGTGCCAGCAGTCCGGAAGGCAGGGGGCTGGACACCATATATTTT. Protein sequence: CASSPEGRGLDTIYF.

V gene TRBV4-3 combines with J gene TRBJ2-3, with 14 bases aligning to TRBD2. Germline CDR1 reads LGHNA; CDR2 reads YSLEER. Trimming removed 0 bases from V and 2 bases from J; junction bases left unmatched: 10. CDR3 length equals 20 residues. CDR3 amino acids: CASSQDLTSGGAIHTDTQYF. CDR3 sequence (DNA): TGCGCCAGCAGCCAAGATCTGACTAGCGGGGGGGCTATTCACACAGATACGCAGTATTTT.

The gene calls are TRBV7-2 and TRBJ2-5, with 8 bases aligning to TRBD1. V trimming: 4 bases; J trimming: 3 bases; junction bases outside the gene matches: 1. This CDR3 comprises 13 residues. From germline, CDR1 is SGHTA and CDR2 FQGNSA. CDR3 DNA: TGTGCCAGCAGCTCGGACAGGGAAGAGACCCAGTACTTC. The encoded protein is CASSSDREETQYF.

This clone has just one count. This rearrangement joins TRBV9 to TRBJ2-7, with a weak D call TRBD1 (7 bases). Germline CDR1 and CDR2: SGDLS and YYNGEE. CDR3 length: 16 amino acids. The V and J ends lost 0 bases and 1 base respectively, with 14 bases between them. The CDR3 region is CASSVDSGGNSYEQYF. CDR3 nucleotide sequence: TGTGCCAGCAGCGTAGATTCAGGGGGGAATTCCTACGAGCAGTACTTC.

The chain's CDR3 is CASSNRGSYEQYF. In nucleotides, the CDR3 is TGTGCCAGCAGTAACAGGGGGTCCTACGAGCAGTACTTC. The chain carries TRBV2 and TRBJ2-7, with TRBD1 matching over 8 bases. Germline V lookup: CDR1 SNHLY, CDR2 FYNNEI. The junction had 1 base not matched to a gene; V was cut back by 5 bases and J by 1 base. The CDR3 totals 13 residues.

V and J are TRBV9 and TRBJ1-2, with TRBD1 matching 8 bases. Trimming took 4 bases from V and 3 from J; bases not matched to a gene: 8. CDR3 length equals 15 residues. Germline V CDR1 and CDR2: SGDLS, YYNGEE. The CDR3 here is CASSPRQGADYGYTF. CDR3 in DNA: TGTGCCAGCAGCCCCCGGCAGGGGGCCGACTATGGCTACACCTTC. The full variable domain, completed using reference TRBV9 and TRBJ1-2, is DSGVTQTPKHLITATGQRVTLRCSPRSGDLSVYWYQQSLDQGLQFLIQYYNGEERAKGNILERFSAQQFPDLHSELNLSSLELGDSALYFCASSPRQGADYGYTFGSGTRLTVV.

This chain's CDR3 is CASSLGYGNTIYF. For the CDR3, the DNA is TGCGCCAGCAGCTTGGGTTATGGAAACACCATATATTTT. This chain connects TRBV5-1 to TRBJ1-3; no firm D call. Deletions cut 0 bases from V and 3 bases from J, with 4 bases between. CDR3 length: 13 amino acids. Germline CDR1 SGHRS, CDR2 YFSETQ.

J is TRBJ2-5 and V is TRBV5-1, with a weak D call TRBD2 (5 bases). CDR1 and CDR2 (germline): SGHRS, YFSETQ. The V gene lost 0 bases and the J gene lost 4 bases, with 7 bases spanning the gap. There are 13 residues in the CDR3. Here the CDR3 reads CASSLAGGETQYF. In DNA form, the CDR3 reads TGCGCCAGCAGCTTGGCCGGAGGAGAGACCCAGTACTTC.

J is TRBJ1-3 and V is TRBV30, with 9 bases fitting TRBD1. The V and J ends lost 3 bases and 0 bases, in that order; junction bases with no gene match: 3. The CDR3 is made up of 15 amino acids. CDR1 is GTSNPN, CDR2 SVGIG, per germline (reference sequence). CDR3 amino acids: CAWSGDRASGNTIYF. CDR3 bases: TGTGCCTGGAGCGGGGACAGGGCCTCTGGAAACACCATATATTTT.

This clone has just a few counts. The rearrangement joins TRBV19 to TRBJ1-1; D unclear. The CDR3 contains 12 residues. Germline CDR1 reads LNHDA; CDR2 reads SQIVND (reference sequence). Trimming shortened V by 5 bases and J by 2 bases, and 6 bases separated the two germline ends. The CDR3 nucleotides are TGTGCCAGTAGTTCGAGAAACACTGAAGCTTTCTTT. Translated: CASSSRNTEAFF.